Listed below are T cell receptor beta chains from one sample, sequenced in a study of blood T cell repertoires in COVID-19. The protocol was immunoSEQ multiplex PCR, while the TCRdb copy is restricted to in-frame clones and leaves out a portion. The repertoire holds approximately 320,000 clones, with about 90% as singletons. The sample comprised peripheral blood. The receptors come from a young woman with COVID-19, enrolled during active disease. CDR3s include the opening cysteine and the closing phenylalanine or tryptophan. D genes are given only for firm matches. The listing skips clone size in some rows; elsewhere it reads once, few, many or a size class.

>-|TRBJ1-2|TRBV27|TRBD1
CASCPHSRDRVRWGYTF
TGTGCCAGCTGCCCCCACTCCCGGGACAGGGTCCGATGGGGCTACACCTTC
>-|TRBJ2-1|TRBV5-1|-
CASSLMWGGQNEQFF
TGCGCCAGCAGCTTGATGTGGGGGGGCCAAAATGAGCAGTTCTTC
>-|TRBJ1-6|TRBV14|-
CASSPPRGNSPLHF
TGTGCCAGCAGCCCCCCCCGGGGTAATTCACCCCTCCACTTT
>-|TRBJ2-1|TRBV19|-
CASSGYAYNEQFF
TGTGCCAGTTCAGGGTACGCCTACAATGAGCAGTTCTTC
>-|TRBJ2-7|TRBV2|TRBD1
CASTAGGSYEQYF
TGTGCCAGCACGGCAGGGGGCTCCTACGAGCAGTACTTC
>-|TRBJ2-3|TRBV1|-
CTSSQDQGLAGPPGDTQYF
TGCACCAGCAGCCAAGATCAGGGACTAGCGGGGCCGCCCGGAGATACGCAGTATTTT
>-|TRBJ1-2|TRBV6-1|-
CASSEIGRGSNGYTF
TGTGCCAGCAGTGAGATTGGTAGGGGTAGTAATGGCTACACCTTC
>-|TRBJ2-5|TRBV7-6|-
CASSLESGGQETQYF
TGTGCCAGCAGCTTAGAGTCTGGGGGGCAAGAGACCCAGTACTTC
>-|TRBJ1-2|TRBV10-1|-
CPPSGGRTFGYGYTF
TGCCCCCCCTCCGGGGGGCGCACGTTCGGCTATGGCTACACCTTC
>-|TRBJ1-3|TRBV7-9|-
CASSWARENRNTIYF
TGTGCCAGCAGCTGGGCCCGGGAGAACAGAAACACCATATATTTT
>-|TRBJ1-2|TRBV29-1|-
CSVTGSWDYGYTF
TGCAGCGTTACAGGCTCCTGGGACTATGGCTACACCTTC
>-|TRBJ1-4|TRBV7-9|-
CASSLTEGGLELFF
TGTGCCAGCAGCTTAACCGAAGGGGGATTAGAACTGTTTTTT
>-|TRBJ2-5|TRBV7-7|TRBD1
CASSFTGAETQYF
TGTGCCAGCAGCTTTACAGGGGCAGAGACCCAGTACTTC
>-|TRBJ1-5|TRBV15|TRBD1
CATSRDRGLSGQPQHF
TGTGCCACCAGCAGGGACAGGGGGCTATCAGGACAGCCCCAGCATTTT
>few|TRBJ2-7|TRBV4-1|-
CASSQGQMTLYSYEQYF
TGCGCCAGCAGCCAAGGACAAATGACCTTGTACTCCTACGAGCAGTACTTC
>-|TRBJ1-3|TRBV13|TRBD1
CASSSLTGVGNTIYF
TGTGCCAGCAGCTCCTTGACAGGGGTTGGAAACACCATATATTTT
>-|TRBJ2-7|TRBV5-4|TRBD2
CASSSTGLGPHEQYF
TGTGCCAGCAGTTCTACGGGACTAGGTCCCCACGAGCAGTACTTC
>few|TRBJ1-2|TRBV30|-
CAWSATGYGYTF
TGTGCCTGGAGTGCGACAGGTTATGGCTACACCTTC
>few|TRBJ1-5|TRBV12-3/TRBV12-4|-
CASSLVFDQPQHF
TGTGCCAGCAGTTTAGTTTTCGATCAGCCCCAGCATTTT
>few|TRBJ1-2|TRBV27|TRBD1
CASRESSGQGNYGYTF
TGTGCCAGCAGAGAAAGTTCGGGACAGGGGAACTATGGCTACACCTTC
>-|TRBJ1-6|TRBV7-9|-
CASSLATVDSPLHF
TGTGCCAGCAGCTTAGCGACAGTTGATTCACCCCTCCACTTT
>-|TRBJ1-1|TRBV5-5|-
CASSAWTLQGTEAFF
TGTGCCAGCAGCGCCTGGACTTTGCAAGGCACTGAAGCTTTCTTT
>-|TRBJ2-1|TRBV29-1|TRBD2
CSVEASGERYNEQFF
TGCAGCGTTGAAGCTAGCGGGGAGAGATACAATGAGCAGTTCTTC
>-|TRBJ2-2|TRBV11-2|-
CASRIQGGLGTGELFF
TGTGCCAGCAGGATACAAGGCGGCTTAGGTACCGGGGAGCTGTTTTTT
>-|TRBJ2-1|TRBV28|-
CASSLPRQSPYNEQFF
TGTGCCAGCAGTTTACCCAGACAGAGTCCCTACAATGAGCAGTTCTTC
>-|TRBJ2-5|TRBV5-6|-
CASIDRLQETQYF
TGTGCCAGCATCGACAGGCTGCAAGAGACCCAGTACTTC
>-|TRBJ1-5|TRBV19|-
CASNTEGVLYNQPQHF
TGTGCCAGTAACACAGAAGGGGTATTGTACAATCAGCCCCAGCATTTT